This record looks at one TCR beta chain sequence and its context. No antigen is known for it. Libraries were prepared by immunoSEQ multiplex PCR; TCRdb keeps only in-frame clonotypes and omits some of them. The sample carries just under 6,500 clones, approximately 16% recorded once. This sample was included in a study of T cells in localized non-small cell lung cancer. Study-level points and caveats: The highest T cell clonality was in uninvolved adjacent lung, above tumor.

Trimming cost V 2 bases and J 12 bases; bases outside gene matches: 10. The CDR3 covers 14 residues. Germline V gene lookup returns CDR1 SQVTM and CDR2 ANQGSEA. According to the study, adjacent lung free of atypia was obtained at least 2 cm from the tumor margin. V usage is TRBV29-1 and J usage is TRBJ2-1, with 10 bases identical to TRBD1. This clonotype was sampled from a male donor aged 60 or over with stage II squamous cell lung carcinoma. The sample was normal lung tissue next to the tumor, taken before any cancer treatment. The CDR3 is CSVESGQGFYWQFF. CDR3 in DNA: TGCAGCGTTGAATCGGGACAGGGGTTTTATTGGCAGTTCTTC.